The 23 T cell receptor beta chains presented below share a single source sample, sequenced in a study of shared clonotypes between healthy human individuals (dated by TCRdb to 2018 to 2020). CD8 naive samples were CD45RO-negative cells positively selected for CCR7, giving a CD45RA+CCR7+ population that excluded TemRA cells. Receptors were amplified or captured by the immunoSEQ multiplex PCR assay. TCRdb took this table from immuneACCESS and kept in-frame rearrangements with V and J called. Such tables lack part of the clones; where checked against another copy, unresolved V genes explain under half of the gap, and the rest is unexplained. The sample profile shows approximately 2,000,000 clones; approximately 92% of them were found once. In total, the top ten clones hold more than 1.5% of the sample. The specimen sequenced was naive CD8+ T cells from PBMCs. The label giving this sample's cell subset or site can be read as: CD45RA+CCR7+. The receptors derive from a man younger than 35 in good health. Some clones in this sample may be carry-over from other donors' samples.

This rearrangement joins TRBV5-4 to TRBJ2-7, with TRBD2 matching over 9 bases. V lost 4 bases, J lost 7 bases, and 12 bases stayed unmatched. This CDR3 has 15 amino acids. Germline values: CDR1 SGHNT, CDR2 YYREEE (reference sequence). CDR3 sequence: CASSPQAGGPGEQYF. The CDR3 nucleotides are TGTGCCAGCAGCCCTCAGGCGGGAGGGCCAGGTGAGCAGTACTTC.

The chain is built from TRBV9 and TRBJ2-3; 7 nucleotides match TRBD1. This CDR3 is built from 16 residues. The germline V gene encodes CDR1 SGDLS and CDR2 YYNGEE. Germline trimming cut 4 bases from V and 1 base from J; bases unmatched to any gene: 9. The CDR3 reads CASSNGTDFRTDTQYF. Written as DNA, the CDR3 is TGTGCCAGCAGCAACGGGACAGATTTCCGCACAGATACGCAGTATTTT.

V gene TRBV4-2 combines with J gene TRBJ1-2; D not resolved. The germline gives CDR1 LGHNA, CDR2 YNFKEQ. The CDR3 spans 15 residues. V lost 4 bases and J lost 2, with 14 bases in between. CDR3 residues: CASSRGEGFNYGYTF. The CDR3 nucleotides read TGTGCCAGCAGCCGGGGTGAGGGATTCAACTATGGCTACACCTTC.

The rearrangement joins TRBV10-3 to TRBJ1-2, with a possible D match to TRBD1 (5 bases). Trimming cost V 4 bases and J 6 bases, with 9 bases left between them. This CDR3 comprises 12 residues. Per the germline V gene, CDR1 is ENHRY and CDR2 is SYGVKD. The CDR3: CAISGDGHGYTF. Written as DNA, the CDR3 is TGTGCCATCAGTGGGGACGGGCATGGCTACACCTTC.

CDR3 DNA sequence: TGTGCCAGCAGCCGTAGCGGGAGAATAGGGAATGAGCAGTTCTTC. It translates to CASSRSGRIGNEQFF. The chain links TRBV7-8 to TRBJ2-1, with 9 bases that match TRBD2. CDR1 is SGHVS, CDR2 FQNEAQ, per germline. CDR3 length equals 15 residues. Trimming at V came to 5 bases and at J to 7 bases, leaving 9 bases not matched to a gene.

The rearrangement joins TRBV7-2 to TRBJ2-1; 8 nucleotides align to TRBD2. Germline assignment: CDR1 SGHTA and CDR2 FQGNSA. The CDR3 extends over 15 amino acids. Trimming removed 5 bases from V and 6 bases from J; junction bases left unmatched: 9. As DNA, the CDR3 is TGTGCCAGCAGCCGGGGAACTAGCGGAGGCAATGAGCAGTTCTTC. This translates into CASSRGTSGGNEQFF.

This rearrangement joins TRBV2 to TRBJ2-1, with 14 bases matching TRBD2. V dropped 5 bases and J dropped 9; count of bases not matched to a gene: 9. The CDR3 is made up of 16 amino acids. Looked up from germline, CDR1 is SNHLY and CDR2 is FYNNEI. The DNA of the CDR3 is TGTGCCAGCAGTCCCAGACTAGCGGGAGGGGTGGTTGAGCAGTTCTTC. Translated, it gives CASSPRLAGGVVEQFF.

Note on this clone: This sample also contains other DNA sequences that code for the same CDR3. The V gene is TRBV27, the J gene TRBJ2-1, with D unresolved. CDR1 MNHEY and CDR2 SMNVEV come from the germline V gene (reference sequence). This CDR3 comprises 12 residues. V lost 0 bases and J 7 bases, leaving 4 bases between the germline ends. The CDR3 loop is CASSLSGNEQFF. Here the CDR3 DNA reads TGTGCCAGCAGTTTATCCGGGAATGAGCAGTTCTTC.

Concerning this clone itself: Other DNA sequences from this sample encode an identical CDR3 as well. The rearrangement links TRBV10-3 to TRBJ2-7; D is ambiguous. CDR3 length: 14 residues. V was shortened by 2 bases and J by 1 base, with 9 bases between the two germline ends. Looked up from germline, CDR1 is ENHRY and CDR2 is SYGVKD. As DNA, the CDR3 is TGTGCCATCAGTGAGAGAGGCCGATCCTACGAGCAGTACTTC. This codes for CAISERGRSYEQYF.

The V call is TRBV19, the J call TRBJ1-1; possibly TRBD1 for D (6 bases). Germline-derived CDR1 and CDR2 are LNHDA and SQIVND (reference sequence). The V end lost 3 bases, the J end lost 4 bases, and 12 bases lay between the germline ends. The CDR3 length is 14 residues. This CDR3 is CASSIGGLATEAFF. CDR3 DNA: TGTGCCAGTAGTATCGGGGGCTTGGCCACTGAAGCTTTCTTT.

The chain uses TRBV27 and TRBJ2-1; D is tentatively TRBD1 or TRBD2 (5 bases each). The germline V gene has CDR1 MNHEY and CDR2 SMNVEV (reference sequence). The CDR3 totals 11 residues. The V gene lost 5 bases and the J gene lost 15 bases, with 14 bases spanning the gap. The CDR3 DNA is TGTGCCAGCAGTGGGACCCGGGTAAGGTTCTTC. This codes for CASSGTRVRFF.

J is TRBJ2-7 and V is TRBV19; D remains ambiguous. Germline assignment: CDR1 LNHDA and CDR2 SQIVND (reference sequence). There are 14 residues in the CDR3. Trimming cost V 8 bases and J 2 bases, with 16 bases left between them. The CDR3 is CASGPLGSTYEQYF. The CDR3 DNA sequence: TGTGCCAGTGGCCCATTGGGGTCTACCTACGAGCAGTACTTC.

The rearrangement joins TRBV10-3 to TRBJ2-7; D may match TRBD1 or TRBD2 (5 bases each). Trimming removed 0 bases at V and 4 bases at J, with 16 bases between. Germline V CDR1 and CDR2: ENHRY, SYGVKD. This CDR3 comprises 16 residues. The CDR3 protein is CAISESTEGTLYEQYF. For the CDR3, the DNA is TGTGCCATCAGTGAGTCGACAGAGGGGACCCTATACGAGCAGTACTTC.

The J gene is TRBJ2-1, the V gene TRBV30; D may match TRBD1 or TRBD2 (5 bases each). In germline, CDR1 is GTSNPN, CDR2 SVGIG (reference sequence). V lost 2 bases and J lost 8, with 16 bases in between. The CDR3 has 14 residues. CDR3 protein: CAWSYRGRGDEQFF. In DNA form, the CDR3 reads TGTGCCTGGAGTTATCGTGGAAGGGGAGATGAGCAGTTCTTC.

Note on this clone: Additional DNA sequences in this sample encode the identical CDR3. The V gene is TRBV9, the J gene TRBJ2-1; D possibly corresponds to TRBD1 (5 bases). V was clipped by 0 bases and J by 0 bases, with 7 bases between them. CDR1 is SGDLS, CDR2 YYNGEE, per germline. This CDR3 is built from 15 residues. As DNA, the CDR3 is TGTGCCAGCAGCGTAGCAGGGATCTCCTACAATGAGCAGTTCTTC. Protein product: CASSVAGISYNEQFF.

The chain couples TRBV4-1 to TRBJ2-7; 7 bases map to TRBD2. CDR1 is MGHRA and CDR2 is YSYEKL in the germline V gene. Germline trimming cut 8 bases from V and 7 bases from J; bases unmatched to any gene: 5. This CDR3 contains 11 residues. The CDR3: CASGRAGEQYF. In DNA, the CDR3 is TGCGCCAGCGGGAGGGCGGGTGAGCAGTACTTC.

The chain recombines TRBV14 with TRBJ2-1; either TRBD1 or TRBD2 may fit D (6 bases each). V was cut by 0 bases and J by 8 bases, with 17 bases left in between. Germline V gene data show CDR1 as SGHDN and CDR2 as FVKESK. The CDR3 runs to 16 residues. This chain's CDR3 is CASSQDSRGPLDEQFF. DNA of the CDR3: TGTGCCAGCAGCCAAGATTCTCGGGGGCCCCTCGATGAGCAGTTCTTC.

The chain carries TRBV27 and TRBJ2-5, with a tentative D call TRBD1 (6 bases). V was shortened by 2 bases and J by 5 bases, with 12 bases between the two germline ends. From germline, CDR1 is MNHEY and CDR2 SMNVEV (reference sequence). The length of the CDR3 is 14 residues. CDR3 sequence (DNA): TGTGCCAGCAGTTTAGGGGGCGCGGAGGAGACCCAGTACTTC. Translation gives CASSLGGAEETQYF.

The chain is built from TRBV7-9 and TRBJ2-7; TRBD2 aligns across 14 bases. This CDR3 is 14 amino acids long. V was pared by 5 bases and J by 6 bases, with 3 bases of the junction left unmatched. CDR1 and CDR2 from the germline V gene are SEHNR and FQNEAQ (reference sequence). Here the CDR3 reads CASSVGTSGSEQYF. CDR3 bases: TGTGCCAGCAGCGTCGGGACTAGCGGGAGCGAGCAGTACTTC.

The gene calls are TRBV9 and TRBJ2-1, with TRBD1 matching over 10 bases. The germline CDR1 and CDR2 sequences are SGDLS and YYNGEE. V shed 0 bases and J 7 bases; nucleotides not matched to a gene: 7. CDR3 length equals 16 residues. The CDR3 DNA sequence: TGTGCCAGCAGCGTAGGAGGGGGACAGGGGCTGAATGAGCAGTTCTTC. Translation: CASSVGGGQGLNEQFF.

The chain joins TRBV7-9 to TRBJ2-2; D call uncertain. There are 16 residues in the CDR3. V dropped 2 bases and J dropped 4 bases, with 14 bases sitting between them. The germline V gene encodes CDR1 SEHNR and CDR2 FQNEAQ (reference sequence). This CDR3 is CASSLSRGRGTGELFF. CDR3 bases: TGTGCCAGCAGCTTAAGCCGCGGCCGCGGCACCGGGGAGCTGTTTTTT.

DNA of the CDR3: TGTGCCAGCAGCTTAGATCCTAGGGGGGGAGCCGGGGAGCTGTTTTTT. It is translated as CASSLDPRGGAGELFF. The chain uses TRBV11-2 and TRBJ2-2, with a tentative D call TRBD2 (7 bases). Germline V gives CDR1 SGHAT, CDR2 FQNNGV. Trimming stripped 0 bases from V and 6 bases from J, with 14 bases between. This CDR3 has 16 residues.

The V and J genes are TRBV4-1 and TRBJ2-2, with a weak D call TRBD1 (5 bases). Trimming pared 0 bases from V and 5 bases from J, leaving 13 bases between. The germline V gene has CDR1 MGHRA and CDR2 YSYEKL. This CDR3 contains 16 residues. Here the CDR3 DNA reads TGCGCCAGCAGCCAAGATCCAAGACAGCCGACCGGGGAGCTGTTTTTT. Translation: CASSQDPRQPTGELFF.